This TCR beta chain was profiled in a study of T cells in Graves' hyperthyroidism and ophthalmopathy. General study findings and limits: Expanded thyroid clonotypes (above 0.001) were mostly also found in blood. A model using 13 V-J features told ophthalmopathy apart from stable hyperthyroidism.

After removal of 1 base from V and 4 bases from J, the junction contained 1 base not matched to a gene. Germline values: CDR1 LGHDT, CDR2 YNNKEL (reference sequence). This CDR3 comprises 15 residues. TCR beta CDR3 region amplification was performed from RNA transcripts. Carried out on the TCR CDR3, a first-round RT-PCR used the HTBI primer set. TCRdb analysed the multiplex PCR reads with MiXCR anew, one entry per CDR3 protein. There are about 360,000 distinct CDR3 sequences in the sample; about 12% occur only once, and 9.2% lies in the top ten. This clonotype appeared many times. Antigen specificity is unknown. Newly diagnosed hyperthyroidism patients aged 18 to 65 years had disease lasting under 2 months. Clinical symptoms, serum thyroxine and TRAb, thyroid ultrasound and orbital computed tomography together formed the diagnostic basis.

The sequence derives from a woman between 18 and 29 years old with Graves' hyperthyroidism. Sequencing input: blood. This sequence joins TRBV3-1 and TRBJ2-3; TRBD2 agrees at 11 bases. The CDR3 region has the DNA TGTGCCAGCAGCCAAGGACTAGCGGGGTCAGATACGCAGTATTTT. This sequence encodes CASSQGLAGSDTQYF.